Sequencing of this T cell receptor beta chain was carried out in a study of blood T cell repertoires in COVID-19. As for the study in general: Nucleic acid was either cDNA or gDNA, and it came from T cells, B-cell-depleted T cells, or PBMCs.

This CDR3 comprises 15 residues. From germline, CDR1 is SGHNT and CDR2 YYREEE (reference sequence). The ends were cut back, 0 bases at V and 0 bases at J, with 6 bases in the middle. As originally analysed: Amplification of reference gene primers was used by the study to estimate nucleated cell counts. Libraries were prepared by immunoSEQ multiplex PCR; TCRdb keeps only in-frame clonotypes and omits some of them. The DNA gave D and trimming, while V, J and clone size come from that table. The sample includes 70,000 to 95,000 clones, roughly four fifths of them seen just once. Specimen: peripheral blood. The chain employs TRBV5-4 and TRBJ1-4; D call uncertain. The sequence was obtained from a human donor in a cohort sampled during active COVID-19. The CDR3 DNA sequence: TGTGCCAGCAGCTTGGTCCCGGCAACTAATGAAAAACTGTTTTTT. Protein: CASSLVPATNEKLFF.